The 18 T cell receptor beta chains listed next were all sequenced from one sample in a study of tissue T cells after allogeneic stem cell transplantation. Time point reported: mouse harvest day 14 after allogeneic transplant. Tail vein injection delivered 10^7 T-cell-depleted bone marrow cells and 10^6 splenic CD5+ T cells. The repertoire was sequenced with immunoSEQ multiplex PCR; TCRdb's copy has only in-frame clones and lacks some. Here the sample spans a few thousand clones, roughly 30% being singletons. Material for sequencing was skin. These receptors were obtained from a female BALB/c mouse given C57BL/6 T cells with graft-versus-host disease after an allogeneic hematopoietic cell transplant.

This clone is medium-sized by share. Gene names are the mouse ones. From the germline J gene comes the end of the CDR3, since the read stops 1 residue before it. The chain carries TRBV26 and TRBJ2-2; no clear D. The V end was cut by 2 bases, the J end by 1 base, with 5 bases between. The CDR3 extends over 14 amino acids. Germline CDR1 is KGHPV and CDR2 is FQNQEV (reference sequence). CDR3 sequence: CASSLGVNTGQLYF. The sequenced CDR3 bases are TGTGCCAGCAGTCTGGGGGTAAACACCGGGCAGCTCTAC. Looking up the rest from reference TRBV26 and TRBJ2-2 gives the full variable domain: NSKVIQTPRYLVKGQGQKAKMRCIPEKGHPVVFWYQQNKNNEFKFLINFQNQEVLQQIDMTEKRFSAECPSNSPCSLEIQSSEAGDSALYLCASSLGVNTGQLYFGEGSKLTVL.

This clone is labeled as medium-sized. The gene names given are mouse names. Read data end 1 residue before the CDR3 end; the end is taken from the germline J gene. The chain recombines TRBV15 with TRBJ2-7, with TRBD2 identical over 10 bases. The germline gives CDR1 SGHND, CDR2 FRSKSL. V lost 3 bases to trimming and J lost 7 bases; unmatched junction nucleotides: 6. This CDR3 contains 14 residues. CDR3 loop: CASSFSGGAREQYF. Partial CDR3 DNA: TGTGCCAGCAGTTTCTCTGGGGGGGCGCGAGAACAGTAC. Filled out from reference TRBV15 and TRBJ2-7, the complete variable domain reads DAGVTQTPRHEVAEKGQTIILKCEPVSGHNDLFWYRQTKIQGLELLSYFRSKSLMEDGGAFKDRFKAEMLNSSFSTLKIQPTEPKDSAVYLCASSFSGGAREQYFGPGTRLTVL.

This clone is medium-sized in the sample. The gene names given are mouse names. From the germline J gene comes the end of the CDR3, since the read stops 1 residue before it. The chain carries TRBV1 and TRBJ1-5; D ambiguous. V lost 0 bases, J lost 4 bases, and 7 bases lay in between. This CDR3 is built from 14 residues. The germline V gene encodes CDR1 NSQYPW and CDR2 LRSPGD (reference sequence). Partial CDR3 DNA: TGCACCTGCAGTGCAGATCGGCAAAACCAGGCTCCGCTT. Translating gives CTCSADRQNQAPL. The CDR3 reads in full as CTCSADRQNQAPLF.

Turning to this clone: Gene names denote mouse genes. Incomplete CDR3 DNA: TGCTCCAGCAGTCACCCGGGGGCGCCGGCAGAAACGCTGTAT. Translating gives CSSSHPGAPAETLY. The whole CDR3 reads CSSSHPGAPAETLYF. This rearrangement joins TRBV23 to TRBJ2-3. The DNA ends 1 residue before the CDR3 does, and the rest of the CDR3 is filled in from the germline J gene. CDR1 and CDR2 (germline): KGHTA, FQNQQP. There are 15 residues in the CDR3.

This clone was seen just once. Mouse names are used for the genes. The CDR3 protein is CASSPTGVDTQYF. The sequenced CDR3 bases are TGTGCCAGCTCTCCTACAGGGGTGGACACCCAGTAC. This chain links TRBV12-2 with TRBJ2-5; 7 nucleotides match TRBD1. The read halts 1 residue ahead of the CDR3 end, with the missing end drawn from the germline J gene. Germline lookup yields CDR1 SGHLS and CDR2 HYDKME. The CDR3 runs to 13 residues. After removal of 2 bases from V and 6 bases from J, the junction contained 4 bases not matched to a gene.

Details on this clone: Gene names are mouse gene names. The CDR3 goes on 1 residue after the read ends, and that part is filled in from the germline J gene. The chain is built from TRBV14 and TRBJ1-3; no clear D gene. The germline V gene has CDR1 SGHDT and CDR2 FRDEAV. V dropped 0 bases and J dropped 0 bases, with 4 bases sitting between them. The CDR3 covers 14 residues. The covered CDR3 bases are TGTGCCAGCAGTTTCTCCCCTTCTGGAAATACGCTCTAT. It yields the protein CASSFSPSGNTLY. The entire CDR3 protein reads CASSFSPSGNTLYF.

By sample share, this clone is medium-sized (0.01 to 0.1%). All gene names here are mouse names. The read ends 1 residue before the CDR3 terminus; that terminus is restored from the germline J gene. The J gene is TRBJ2-7, the V gene TRBV3, with 8 positions matching TRBD1. After removal of 5 bases from V and 3 bases from J, the junction contained 3 bases not matched to a gene. Per germline, CDR1 SNHLY and CDR2 FYNGKV (reference sequence). CDR3 size: 13 residues. CDR3 DNA, as far as it was read: TGTGCCAGCAGCCTCGACAGGGGCTATGAACAGTAC. This codes for CASSLDRGYEQY. The full CDR3 protein reads CASSLDRGYEQYF.

With respect to this clone: Gene names and germline refer to mouse. The CDR3 end lies 1 residue beyond the end of the read and is filled in from the germline J gene. The rearrangement links TRBV3 to TRBJ2-4; D tentatively fits TRBD1 or TRBD2 (5 bases each). Germline V CDR1 and CDR2: SNHLY, FYNGKV (reference sequence). V was clipped by 3 bases and J by 2 bases, with 12 bases between them. The CDR3 totals 15 residues. This CDR3 is CASSFEGRFQNTLYF. The CDR3 DNA, read in part, is TGTGCCAGCAGCTTCGAGGGGCGCTTTCAAAACACCTTGTAC.

Details on this clone: The listed genes are named as in mouse. The missing CDR3 end, 1 residue past where the read stops, is filled in from the germline J gene. The V call is TRBV3, the J call TRBJ2-5; the match to TRBD2 covers 11 bases. Germline-derived CDR1 and CDR2 are SNHLY and FYNGKV (reference sequence). The junction had 3 bases not matched to a gene; V was cut back by 2 bases and J by 8 bases. The CDR3 sequence is 14 residues long. The CDR3 loop reads CASSLTGGAGTQYF. The covered CDR3 bases are TGTGCCAGCAGCTTAACTGGGGGGGCTGGCACCCAGTAC.

Only a few counts were recorded for this clone. Genes and germline come from the mouse. The CDR3 end lies 1 residue beyond the end of the read and is filled in from the germline J gene. The genes are TRBV24 and TRBJ2-2, with D tentatively TRBD2 (6 bases). Trimming cost V 3 bases and J 0 bases, with 8 bases left between them. This CDR3 has 15 amino acids. Germline lookup yields CDR1 KGHTA and CDR2 FRNEEI. The CDR3 bases that were read are TGTGCCAGCAGTCTTGGGGGTTCAAACACCGGGCAGCTCTAC. Its protein is CASSLGGSNTGQLY. The full-length CDR3 reads as CASSLGGSNTGQLYF.

As concerns this clone: Gene names and germline refer to mouse. The CDR3 is cut off 1 residue early in the read; its end comes from the germline J gene. The chain links TRBV3 to TRBJ2-3; the match to TRBD2 covers 8 bases. The CDR3 contains 14 residues. Germline V gene lookup returns CDR1 SNHLY and CDR2 FYNGKV (reference sequence). Trimming took 4 bases from V and 2 from J; bases not matched to a gene: 2. The sequenced CDR3 bases are TGTGCCAGCAGCTCTGGGGGGCTTGCAGAAACGCTGTAT. This translates into CASSSGGLAETLY. The entire CDR3 is CASSSGGLAETLYF.

This clone is medium-sized. The genes and germline here are from mouse. The read ends 1 residue before the CDR3 terminus; that terminus is restored from the germline J gene. This chain uses TRBV13-1 with TRBJ1-3; TRBD1 matches 8 bases. The CDR3 is 13 residues long. CDR1 and CDR2 from the germline V gene are NSHNY and SYGAGN. Trimming took 3 bases from V and 4 from J; bases not matched to a gene: 0. The sequenced CDR3 bases are TGTGCCAGCAGTGGACAGGGGGGAAATACGCTCTAT. Protein product: CASSGQGGNTLY. The CDR3, in full, reads CASSGQGGNTLYF.

This clone qualifies as medium-sized. Gene names refer to mouse genes. The read stops 1 residue short of the end of the CDR3; the missing end is completed from the germline J gene. The J gene is TRBJ1-1, the V gene TRBV1; tentative D call: TRBD1 (6 bases). This CDR3 has 13 amino acids. V was cut by 0 bases and J by 7 bases, with 9 bases left in between. Per germline, CDR1 NSQYPW and CDR2 LRSPGD (reference sequence). CDR3 DNA (partial): TGCACCTGCAGTGCAGATCGCAGGGGAGAAGTCTTC. Translation: CTCSADRRGEVF. In full, the CDR3 reads CTCSADRRGEVFF.

By share of the sample, this clone is medium-sized (0.01 to 0.1%). Gene and germline names: mouse. The read stops 1 residue short of the end of the CDR3; the missing end is completed from the germline J gene. The V call is TRBV26, the J call TRBJ2-7; 7 nucleotides match TRBD1. This CDR3 spans 14 amino acids. CDR1 is KGHPV, CDR2 FQNQEV, per germline (reference sequence). Trimming cost V 2 bases and J 0 bases; bases outside gene matches: 1. CDR3 DNA, as far as it was read: TGTGCCAGCAGTCTGGGGGACAGCTCCTATGAACAGTAC. This codes for CASSLGDSSYEQY. The entire CDR3 reads CASSLGDSSYEQYF.

Notes on this clone: Gene names are mouse gene names. The DNA ends 1 residue before the CDR3 does, and the rest of the CDR3 is filled in from the germline J gene. V is TRBV3 and J is TRBJ2-7; the D is unclear. Trimming cost V 5 bases and J 4 bases, with 6 bases left between them. Germline V lookup: CDR1 SNHLY, CDR2 FYNGKV (reference sequence). The CDR3 is 11 amino acids. The CDR3 bases that were read are TGTGCCAGCAGCGGGATTTATGAACAGTAC. It is translated as CASSGIYEQY. The full CDR3 protein is CASSGIYEQYF.

Comments on this clone: Mouse germline and gene names are used. Read data end 1 residue before the CDR3 end; the end is taken from the germline J gene. This chain uses TRBV14 with TRBJ1-1, with 7 bases matching TRBD1. From germline, CDR1 is SGHDT and CDR2 FRDEAV. The CDR3 loop spans 13 amino acids. After removal of 2 bases from V and 4 bases from J, the junction contained 2 bases not matched to a gene. CDR3 sequence reads: CASSLRGPTEVFF. CDR3 DNA (partial): TGTGCCAGCAGTTTAAGGGGGCCCACAGAAGTCTTC.

Of note for this clone: The genes are named according to mouse. The CDR3 region is CSSSQSTNQAPLF. CDR3 DNA, as far as it was read: TGCTCCAGCAGTCAATCAACCAACCAGGCTCCGCTT. The V and J genes are TRBV23 and TRBJ1-5. The read ends 1 residue before the CDR3 terminus; that terminus is restored from the germline J gene. Per germline, CDR1 KGHTA and CDR2 FQNQQP. The length of the CDR3 is 13 residues.

In its sample, this clone was seen a few times. The genes are named according to mouse. From the germline J gene comes the end of the CDR3, since the read stops 1 residue before it. The chain employs TRBV3 and TRBJ2-7, with D possibly matching TRBD1 (6 bases). V was trimmed by 0 bases and J by 4 bases, leaving 7 bases between them. There are 13 residues in the CDR3. The germline V gene has CDR1 SNHLY and CDR2 FYNGKV (reference sequence). CDR3 amino acids: CASSLAGGYEQYF. The part of the CDR3 DNA that was read is TGTGCCAGCAGCTTAGCAGGGGGATATGAACAGTAC.